The next 27 T cell receptor beta chains were all read from a single sample in a study of CD8 T cells in Susac syndrome. When the RNA was reverse transcribed, random hexamers were used with an input of about 0.5 to 1 ug. TCRdb passed the immunoSEQ multiplex PCR reads through MiXCR, listing each CDR3 protein once. Among 400,000 or so distinct CDR3 sequences, 85% were seen once, and the ten largest hold roughly 0.1%. Specimen: CD8+ T cells from PBMCs. These receptors all stem from a human donor with multiple sclerosis.

The chain combines TRBV5-4 with TRBJ2-2, with D possibly being TRBD2 (5 bases). Per the germline V gene, CDR1 is SGHNT and CDR2 is YYREEE (reference sequence). V lost 2 bases, J lost 7 bases, and 9 bases lay in between. The CDR3 length is 13 residues. CDR3 residues: CASSFLEVGELFF. Here the CDR3 DNA reads TGTGCCAGCAGCTTTCTGGAGGTCGGGGAGCTGTTTTTT. The entire variable domain, with the rest obtained from reference TRBV5-4 and TRBJ2-2, is as follows: ETGVTQSPTHLIKTRGQQVTLRCSSQSGHNTVSWYQQALGQGPQFIFQYYREEENGRGNFPPRFSGLQFPNYSSELNVNALELDDSALYLCASSFLEVGELFFGEGSRLTVL.

The chain uses TRBV3-1 and TRBJ2-1; D uncertain. This CDR3 region has 19 residues. Germline-derived CDR1 and CDR2 are LGHDT and YNNKEL (reference sequence). Trimming shortened V by 2 bases and J by 0 bases, and 20 bases separated the two germline ends. CDR3 coding DNA: TGTGCCAGCAGCCAAAAGACCTTTATTCTCAAGAGCTCCTACAATGAGCAGTTCTTC. As protein: CASSQKTFILKSSYNEQFF.

The V gene is TRBV4-1, the J gene TRBJ1-6; D not resolved. Per germline, CDR1 MGHRA and CDR2 YSYEKL. The CDR3 consists of 15 residues. V gave up 0 bases and J gave up 5 bases, with 8 bases separating them. CDR3 DNA: TGCGCCAGCAGCCAAGAGACCGTGCATAATTCACCCCTCCACTTT. Translated: CASSQETVHNSPLHF.

The chain combines TRBV3-1 with TRBJ2-1; 10 positions match TRBD1. V was clipped by 5 bases and J by 5 bases; unmatched bases: 6. CDR1 is LGHDT and CDR2 is YNNKEL in the germline V gene (reference sequence). The CDR3 runs 15 residues. The CDR3 region has the DNA TGTGCCAGCAGCAGAGGGACAGGGGAGCACAATGAGCAGTTCTTC. This sequence encodes CASSRGTGEHNEQFF.

The chain carries TRBV27 and TRBJ2-2; no reliable D call. V lost 0 bases and J 0 bases, leaving 8 bases between the germline ends. Germline CDR1 MNHEY, CDR2 SMNVEV (reference sequence). CDR3 length equals 16 residues. This CDR3 is CASSLSGTPNTGELFF. CDR3 DNA: TGTGCCAGCAGTTTATCAGGCACTCCGAACACCGGGGAGCTGTTTTTT.

The gene calls are TRBV27 and TRBJ2-7, with D unresolved. CDR3 size: 16 residues. Deletions cut 2 bases from V and 0 bases from J, with 14 bases between. The germline V gene encodes CDR1 MNHEY and CDR2 SMNVEV (reference sequence). As DNA, the CDR3 is TGTGCCAGCAGTTTAGTTCCTACAAAATCCTCCTACGAGCAGTACTTC. Translated, it gives CASSLVPTKSSYEQYF.

This chain uses TRBV5-5 with TRBJ2-7; the match to TRBD1 covers 10 bases. Germline assignment: CDR1 SGHKS and CDR2 YYEKEE (reference sequence). The CDR3 has 15 residues. With 3 bases clipped from V and 4 bases from J, the junction kept 7 bases outside the gene matches. The CDR3 nucleotides are TGTGCCAGCAGCTGGTGGGACAGGGGAAGGTACGAGCAGTACTTC. It codes for CASSWWDRGRYEQYF.

The chain carries TRBV27 and TRBJ2-7; D remains unclear. Germline CDR1 and CDR2: MNHEY and SMNVEV (reference sequence). This CDR3 is built from 17 residues. Between the trimmed V and J ends, which lost 1 base and 0 bases, there was a span of 16 bases. This CDR3 is CASSLLTPALSSYEQYF. DNA for the CDR3: TGTGCCAGCAGTTTATTAACCCCAGCCTTGAGCTCCTACGAGCAGTACTTC.

The rearrangement links TRBV27 to TRBJ2-1; 9 bases are a match to TRBD2. CDR3 length: 15 amino acids. From germline, CDR1 is MNHEY and CDR2 SMNVEV (reference sequence). The V segment lost 4 bases and the J segment 8 bases; nucleotides outside the gene matches: 9. In DNA, the CDR3 is TGTGCCAGCAGTTGGAGCGGGGGGCCCCAAGATGAGCAGTTCTTC. Its protein product is CASSWSGGPQDEQFF.

This chain uses TRBV7-8 with TRBJ2-7, with D hard to call. V shed 1 base and J shed 4 bases, with 14 bases lying between them. Looked up from germline, CDR1 is SGHVS and CDR2 is FQNEAQ. The CDR3 runs to 15 residues. The CDR3: CASSLDSNSFYEQYF. The DNA of the CDR3 is TGTGCCAGCAGCTTAGATAGTAACAGTTTTTACGAGCAGTACTTC. Filled out from reference TRBV7-8 and TRBJ2-7, the complete variable domain reads GAGVSQSPRYKVAKRGQDVALRCDPISGHVSLFWYQQALGQGPEFLTYFQNEAQLDKSGLPSDRFFAERPEGSVSTLKIQRTQQEDSAVYLCASSLDSNSFYEQYFGPGTRLTVT.

The genes are TRBV18 and TRBJ1-1; tentatively, D is TRBD1 (6 bases). Trimming pared 3 bases from V and 3 bases from J, leaving 8 bases between. The CDR3 runs 13 residues. CDR1 and CDR2 from the germline V gene are KGHSH and LQKENI. The CDR3 reads CASSPEGDTEAFF. As DNA, the CDR3 is TGTGCCAGCTCACCCGAGGGGGACACTGAAGCTTTCTTT.

The genes are TRBV2 and TRBJ2-1; 7 bases match TRBD2. CDR3 length: 13 residues. V shed 11 bases and J 4 bases; nucleotides not matched to a gene: 8. Germline values: CDR1 SNHLY, CDR2 FYNNEI. The CDR3, as DNA: TGTGCCGGGAGGGTAGCGGATTACAATGAGCAGTTCTTC. This sequence encodes CAGRVADYNEQFF.

V is TRBV7-6 and J is TRBJ2-3, with 11 nucleotides matching TRBD2. This CDR3 region has 16 residues. V shed 4 bases, J shed 2 bases, and the junction held 5 bases outside the gene matches. Germline lookup yields CDR1 SGHVS and CDR2 FNYEAQ. The CDR3 loop reads CASSSLAGANTDTQYF. DNA of the CDR3: TGTGCCAGCAGCTCACTAGCGGGAGCAAACACAGATACGCAGTATTTT.

The chain recombines TRBV30 with TRBJ2-7; 9 bases match TRBD1. Trimming at V came to 4 bases and at J to 4 bases, leaving 8 bases not matched to a gene. Germline CDR1 is GTSNPN and CDR2 is SVGIG (reference sequence). The length of the CDR3 is 14 residues. CDR3 bases: TGTGCCTGGACCAGGGGACAGGGCGGGTACGAGCAGTACTTC. Protein product: CAWTRGQGGYEQYF.

The V call is TRBV6-1, the J call TRBJ2-1; D is ambiguous. CDR3 length equals 11 residues. V gave up 0 bases and J gave up 9 bases, with 3 bases separating them. The germline CDR1 and CDR2 sequences are MNHNS and SASEGT. The CDR3 reads CASSEAVEQFF. CDR3 DNA: TGTGCCAGCAGTGAAGCTGTTGAGCAGTTCTTC.

The chain employs TRBV5-5 and TRBJ2-7; tentative D call: TRBD2 (5 bases). The germline V gene encodes CDR1 SGHKS and CDR2 YYEKEE (reference sequence). The CDR3 extends over 11 amino acids. V gave up 4 bases and J gave up 6 bases, with 8 bases separating them. The CDR3 DNA follows: TGTGCCAGCAGCCGCGGGCCCGAGCAGTACTTC. It encodes CASSRGPEQYF. The whole variable domain, filled in from reference TRBV5-5 and TRBJ2-7, reads DAGVTQSPTHLIKTRGQQVTLRCSPISGHKSVSWYQQVLGQGPQFIFQYYEKEERGRGNFPDRFSARQFPNYSSELNVNALLLGDSALYLCASSRGPEQYFGPGTRLTVT.

The chain is built from TRBV27 and TRBJ2-7; either TRBD1 or TRBD2 may supply D (5 bases each). V lost 3 bases and J lost 3, with 18 bases in between. The CDR3 contains 16 residues. Looked up from germline, CDR1 is MNHEY and CDR2 is SMNVEV (reference sequence). CDR3 nucleotides: TGTGCCAGCAGTTTGGGGCCAGTTGGTGGAGGCTACGAGCAGTACTTC. This encodes CASSLGPVGGGYEQYF.

The gene calls are TRBV27 and TRBJ2-3; D not certain. The CDR3 contains 16 residues. Trimming pared 2 bases from V and 4 bases from J, leaving 16 bases between. Germline values: CDR1 MNHEY, CDR2 SMNVEV (reference sequence). CDR3 DNA sequence: TGTGCCAGCAGTTTAGGGCCCCTATCAGGTGCAGATACGCAGTATTTT. Its protein product is CASSLGPLSGADTQYF.

The chain has TRBV19 and TRBJ1-5; perhaps TRBD1 as D (5 bases). Germline CDR1 LNHDA, CDR2 SQIVND (reference sequence). Trimming stripped 2 bases from V and 6 bases from J, with 11 bases between. The CDR3 spans 14 residues. This CDR3 reads CASSIPGDGQPQHF. DNA for the CDR3: TGTGCCAGTAGTATACCGGGGGACGGTCAGCCCCAGCATTTT.

V gene TRBV18 combines with J gene TRBJ1-5, with unresolved D. Trimming cost V 2 bases and J 4 bases, with 9 bases left between them. The CDR3 runs 14 residues. Germline assignment: CDR1 KGHSH and CDR2 LQKENI. CDR3 sequence: CASSPGRENQPQHF. The DNA for the CDR3 is TGTGCCAGCTCACCAGGACGGGAGAATCAGCCCCAGCATTTT.

The CDR3 loop reads CASSLGILQGASTDTQYF. The DNA for the CDR3 is TGTGCCAGCAGCTTAGGAATCCTACAGGGGGCGAGCACAGATACGCAGTATTTT. The chain combines TRBV11-2 with TRBJ2-3; 9 nucleotides agree with TRBD1. V trimming: 1 base; J trimming: 0 bases; junction bases outside the gene matches: 8. The CDR3 is 18 amino acids. From germline, CDR1 is SGHAT and CDR2 FQNNGV.

The gene calls are TRBV19 and TRBJ1-5; D unclear. V was clipped by 8 bases and J by 4 bases, with 18 bases between them. This CDR3 comprises 15 residues. The germline CDR1 and CDR2 sequences are LNHDA and SQIVND (reference sequence). The CDR3 DNA reads TGTGCCAGTGAGTCAGGCGGATGGGGTAATCAGCCCCAGCATTTT. Protein sequence: CASESGGWGNQPQHF.

This chain links TRBV24-1 with TRBJ1-1, with TRBD1 matching 8 bases. This CDR3 has 20 residues. The germline gives CDR1 KGHDR, CDR2 SFDVKD. V lost 0 bases to trimming and J lost 3 bases; unmatched junction nucleotides: 17. CDR3 nucleotides: TGTGCCACCAGTGATTTGCACCGGACAGGGTGGAACTCCAACGACACTGAAGCTTTCTTT. Protein product: CATSDLHRTGWNSNDTEAFF.

CDR3 sequence reads: CAWSVPDESGNTIYF. For the CDR3, the DNA is TGTGCCTGGAGTGTACCAGACGAGTCGGGAAACACCATATATTTT. The chain is built from TRBV30 and TRBJ1-3; D is ambiguous. Germline V CDR1 and CDR2: GTSNPN, SVGIG (reference sequence). The CDR3 length is 15 residues. V was shortened by 0 bases and J by 4 bases, with 13 bases between the two germline ends.

The genes are TRBV2 and TRBJ2-5; 7 nucleotides align to TRBD2. The CDR3 spans 14 residues. V lost 7 bases and J lost 2; bases outside the gene matches: 7. The germline V gene encodes CDR1 SNHLY and CDR2 FYNNEI. The CDR3 here is CASKNPGGQETQYF. The CDR3 coding sequence is TGTGCCAGCAAAAACCCGGGGGGTCAAGAGACCCAGTACTTC.

V and J are TRBV6-2 or TRBV6-3 and TRBJ2-3; D may be TRBD2 (6 bases). Germline CDR1 reads MNHEY; CDR2 reads SVGEGT. The CDR3 extends over 14 amino acids. The V end was cut by 6 bases, the J end by 1 base, with 11 bases between. The CDR3 DNA is TGTGCCAGCAGCCATAGCGGTCGCACAGATACGCAGTATTTT. This sequence encodes CASSHSGRTDTQYF.

The V gene is TRBV14, the J gene TRBJ2-2; 8 nucleotides align to TRBD1. Germline V gene lookup returns CDR1 SGHDN and CDR2 FVKESK. The CDR3 contains 17 residues. V lost 4 bases to trimming and J lost 1 base; unmatched junction nucleotides: 8. The CDR3 DNA sequence: TGTGCCAGCAGCCCGAGGACAGGGCTTAAGAACACCGGGGAGCTGTTTTTT. It encodes CASSPRTGLKNTGELFF.